This T cell receptor beta chain appears in the sequencing data of a study of OX40 agonist ivuxolimab in advanced cancers. V lost 6 bases, J lost 2 bases, and 13 bases lay in between. Looked up from germline, CDR1 is MNHNS and CDR2 is SASEGT. This CDR3 is built from 14 residues. The data were produced by immunoSEQ multiplex PCR, yet TCRdb's version contains in-frame clones alone and is incomplete. The data hold around 86,000 clones, with roughly 80% observed a single time. This TCR derives from an adult with an advanced solid tumor such as melanoma, head and neck, liver or kidney cancer. The rearrangement links TRBV6-1 to TRBJ1-2; D is perhaps TRBD1 (6 bases). Sequencing used CD4+ or CD8+ T cells sorted from blood, obtained in a trial of the OX40 agonist ivuxolimab. As DNA, the CDR3 is TGTGCCAGCAGCCGACAGGACCTAAACTATGGCTACACCTTC. Translated, it gives CASSRQDLNYGYTF.